This is a list of T cell receptor beta chains from one sample in a study of metastatic and nonmetastatic thyroid tumors. TCRdb re-called clones from the PCR reads using MiXCR. Of 100,000 or so clones detected, about 16% appear once; the ten largest clones hold roughly 3.9%. The material sequenced was blood. The receptors come from a female donor with papillary thyroid cancer or a benign thyroid nodule (not recorded which). Some clones in this sample may be carry-over from other donors' samples. Each CDR3 is given with its conserved first and last residue. D genes are given only for firm matches. Some rows mark clone size as missing; the rest say once, few, many or name a class of expanded clone.

v_call	clone_size	d_call	j_call	cdr3_nt	cdr3_aa
TRBV3-1	many	TRBD2	TRBJ2-3	TGTGCCAGCAGCCGTCCGAATCGGGGGGGCCAGGTGGATACGCAGTATTTT	CASSRPNRGGQVDTQYF
TRBV12-5	many	.	TRBJ1-2	TGTGCTAGTGCCTCCTCACAGGACTTTCATGACCGGAGCTATGGCTACACCTTC	CASASSQDFHDRSYGYTF
TRBV5-1	many	TRBD2	TRBJ2-7	TGCGCCAGCAGCTTAATCGGGGGGGCCTACGAGCAGTACTTC	CASSLIGGAYEQYF
TRBV20-1	.	.	TRBJ2-2	TGCAGTGCTAGAGATTCGGGGGCCAACACAGGGGAGCTGTCTTTT	CSARDSGANTGELSF
TRBV28	few	.	TRBJ2-7	TGTGCCAGCAGTTTTGCGGCCTACGAGCAGTACTTC	CASSFAAYEQYF
TRBV27	many	.	TRBJ2-2	TGTGCCAGCAGTTCCAACCAGAACACCGGGGAGCTGTTTTTT	CASSSNQNTGELFF
TRBV20-1	.	.	TRBJ2-7	TGCAGTGCTAGGGCACACTTGGTGGGTTCCTACGAGCAGTACTTC	CSARAHLVGSYEQYF
TRBV6-2/TRBV6-3	many	.	TRBJ2-1	TGTGCCAGCAGTTACGCGAGGGGGTGGCAGTTCTTC	CASSYARGWQFF
TRBV20-1	.	TRBD2	TRBJ2-4	TGCAGTGCTAGAGAACGGGGAGGGGTAAACATTCAGTACTTC	CSARERGGVNIQYF
TRBV3-1	many	.	TRBJ2-2	TGTGCCAGCAGCCAAGTAGACGGTACCGGGGAGCTGTTTTTT	CASSQVDGTGELFF
TRBV5-4	.	.	TRBJ2-7	TGTGCCAGCAGCTTGTATGGAGGGTTCTATTCCGACGAGCAGTACTTC	CASSLYGGFYSDEQYF
TRBV5-6	.	.	TRBJ2-3	TGTGCCAGCAGCTTAGTTACAGTCTACCGCACAGATACGCAGTATTTT	CASSLVTVYRTDTQYF
TRBV20-1	many	.	TRBJ2-1	TGCAGTGCCGTGCCCGCTACCCAGGGGGGAAATGAGCAGTTCTTC	CSAVPATQGGNEQFF
TRBV11-1	.	TRBD2	TRBJ2-1	TGTGCCAGCAGCCTAGCGGTGAGCGGGGGGGCCTCTATTGAGCAGTTCTTC	CASSLAVSGGASIEQFF
TRBV5-1	.	.	TRBJ2-1	TGCGCCAGCAGCTCTATTTCGGACAATGAGCAGTTCTTC	CASSSISDNEQFF
TRBV6-2/TRBV6-3	many	.	TRBJ2-1	TGTGCCAGCAGTTACTCGGGGCTATACGAGCAGTTCTTC	CASSYSGLYEQFF
TRBV15	many	.	TRBJ1-1	TGTGCCACCAGCAAATACTCTGGATCCACTGAAGCTTTCTTT	CATSKYSGSTEAFF